Presented here are 27 T cell receptor beta chains from one specimen sequenced in a study of T cell repertoires in cytomegalovirus infection. MiXCR, applied by TCRdb to the reads, yields one record per CDR3 protein. The sample yields 200,000 or so distinct CDR3 sequences, over 25% seen once. Specimen: PBMCs. The receptors here all came from a human donor in good health (CMV status not recorded). Some clones in this sample may be carry-over from other donors' samples.

This sequence joins TRBV7-2 and TRBJ1-2; 8 bases are shared with TRBD1. Germline V lookup: CDR1 SGHTA, CDR2 FQGNSA. The V gene end was trimmed by 5 bases and the J gene end by 4 bases; junction bases not matched to a gene: 6. CDR3 length equals 14 residues. The CDR3: CASSARQGIYGYTF. DNA for the CDR3: TGTGCCAGCAGCGCTCGACAGGGGATCTATGGCTACACCTTC.

This clonotype was seen only a few times. The chain has TRBV5-6 and TRBJ1-5; 8 bases fit TRBD1. The ends lost 3 bases at V and 1 base at J; junction bases unmatched: 3. The germline V gene has CDR1 SGHDT and CDR2 YYEEEE. There are 15 residues in the CDR3. The CDR3 region has the DNA TGTGCCAGCAGCTCTAACAGGGGGAGCAATCAGCCCCAGCATTTT. It encodes CASSSNRGSNQPQHF.

A remark on this clonotype: The junction and the germline gene differ at one end; a read error may be behind it. The chain carries TRBV6-5 and TRBJ2-5; D is undetermined. CDR1 is MNHEY, CDR2 SVGAGI, per germline. This CDR3 is 15 amino acids long. CDR3 protein: CASSDSPEPRETQYF. The CDR3 nucleotides are TGTGCCAGCAGTGACTCTCCGGAACCAAGAGAGACCCAGTACTTC.

This clonotype was seen at least ten times. The rearrangement links TRBV29-1 to TRBJ1-1; D is unresolved. Trimming removed 7 bases from V and 5 bases from J, with 14 bases in between. CDR1 is SQVTM and CDR2 is ANQGSEA in the germline V gene. The CDR3 runs 12 residues. The DNA for the CDR3 is TGCAGCGCGCCACAAGGAGAAACTGAAGCTTTCTTT. Amino acids: CSAPQGETEAFF.

The J gene is TRBJ1-1, the V gene TRBV7-3; 10 bases are a match to TRBD1. V dropped 4 bases and J dropped 10; count of bases not matched to a gene: 9. CDR1 and CDR2 (germline): SGHTA, FQGTGA. This CDR3 region has 14 residues. This chain's CDR3 is CASSSTGQGFGAFF. The CDR3 bases are TGTGCCAGCAGCTCCACGGGACAGGGGTTTGGAGCTTTCTTT. Based on the CDR3 plus reference TRBV7-3 and TRBJ1-1, the full variable domain is GAGVSQTPSNKVTEKGKYVELRCDPISGHTALYWYRQSLGQGPEFLIYFQGTGAADDSGLPNDRFFAVRPEGSVSTLKIQRTERGDSAVYLCASSSTGQGFGAFFGQGTRLTVV.

This clonotype was observed a few times. This CDR3 is CASSPRISSGANVLTF. DNA for the CDR3: TGTGCCAGCAGCCCCAGAATTAGCTCTGGGGCCAACGTCCTGACTTTC. V is TRBV7-3 and J is TRBJ2-6; no definite D call. Trimming cost V 5 bases and J 0 bases, with 11 bases left between them. CDR3 length: 16 amino acids. Per the germline V gene, CDR1 is SGHTA and CDR2 is FQGTGA.

CDR3 region: CSASISGSTDTQYF. CDR3 DNA: TGCAGTGCTAGCATCTCCGGTAGCACAGATACGCAGTATTTT. The chain has TRBV20-1 and TRBJ2-3; no definite D call. The length of the CDR3 is 14 residues. Trimming pared 3 bases from V and 0 bases from J, leaving 10 bases between. Germline V gives CDR1 DFQATT, CDR2 SNEGSKA (reference sequence).

This clonotype has more than one count but fewer than ten. A much larger clone differs from this one at a single base, so this may be a read error. The chain couples TRBV6-1 to TRBJ2-3; unclear D gene. The CDR3 contains 11 residues. Between the trimmed V and J ends, which lost 7 bases and 5 bases, there was a span of 7 bases. The V gene's germline CDR1 is MNHNS and CDR2 SASEGT. The CDR3 is CASTLGDTQYF. DNA for the CDR3: TGTGCCAGCACCTTGGGAGATACGCAGTATTTT.

J is TRBJ1-5 and V is TRBV2; a possible D gene is TRBD1 (6 bases). V was clipped by 7 bases and J by 6 bases, with 19 bases between them. CDR1 is SNHLY, CDR2 FYNNEI, per germline. This CDR3 contains 15 residues. CDR3 DNA: TGTGCCAGCACCGGGGGGCAGGGGCAGGGTCAGCCCCAGCATTTT. Its protein product is CASTGGQGQGQPQHF. Filled out from reference TRBV2 and TRBJ1-5, the complete variable domain reads EPEVTQTPSHQVTQMGQEVILRCVPISNHLYFYWYRQILGQKVEFLVSFYNNEISEKSEIFDDQFSVERPDGSNFTLKIRSTKLEDSAMYFCASTGGQGQGQPQHFGDGTRLSIL.

This clonotype appeared a few times. The chain links TRBV6-5 to TRBJ1-4; perhaps TRBD1 as D (6 bases). CDR1 is MNHEY and CDR2 is SVGAGI in the germline V gene. Trimming stripped 7 bases from V and 10 bases from J, with 16 bases between. The CDR3 sequence is 13 residues long. CDR3 in amino acids: CASTGQIGGKLFF. CDR3 coding DNA: TGTGCCAGCACGGGGCAAATAGGGGGAAAACTGTTTTTT.

The chain joins TRBV6-2 or TRBV6-3 to TRBJ1-5; D gene unclear. This CDR3 is built from 12 residues. V was pared by 2 bases and J by 7 bases, with 6 bases between. Germline lookup yields CDR1 MNHEY and CDR2 SVGEGT. Here the CDR3 reads CASSYPQQPQHF. The CDR3 nucleotides read TGTGCCAGCAGTTACCCCCAACAGCCCCAGCATTTT.

The chain has TRBV12-3 or TRBV12-4 and TRBJ2-3; 8 bases are a match to TRBD1. This CDR3 contains 13 residues. Trimming removed 6 bases from V and 5 bases from J; junction bases left unmatched: 4. Written as DNA, the CDR3 is TGTGCCAGCAGACCCACAGGGGGAGATACGCAGTATTTT. It translates to CASRPTGGDTQYF.

In its sample, this clonotype was seen a few times. The gene calls are TRBV7-9 and TRBJ1-1, with D perhaps matching TRBD1 (6 bases). Germline V lookup: CDR1 SEHNR, CDR2 FQNEAQ (reference sequence). This CDR3 has 12 amino acids. V shed 5 bases and J shed 11 bases, with 15 bases lying between them. CDR3 DNA: TGTGCCAGCAGCCTGGAGGGGGAAGTCGCTTTCTTT. Its protein is CASSLEGEVAFF.

This clonotype appeared a few times. J is TRBJ1-3 and V is TRBV7-8; tentatively, D is TRBD1 (5 bases). Trimming took off 2 bases at V and 0 bases at J, with 14 bases between the two ends. The CDR3 totals 17 residues. Germline V gene data show CDR1 as SGHVS and CDR2 as FQNEAQ. CDR3 nucleotide sequence: TGTGCCAGCAGCTTACGCGGGGACCCTCTCTCTGGAAACACCATATATTTT. Its protein product is CASSLRGDPLSGNTIYF.

This clonotype has a handful of counts. The V and J genes are TRBV2 and TRBJ1-1, with D possibly matching TRBD1 (6 bases). There are 15 residues in the CDR3. CDR1 is SNHLY, CDR2 FYNNEI, per germline. The V end was cut by 9 bases, the J end by 0 bases, with 17 bases between. The CDR3 spells CASNRAGSVNTEAFF. The CDR3 DNA reads TGTGCCAGTAACAGGGCAGGTTCGGTGAACACTGAAGCTTTCTTT.

The chain links TRBV20-1 to TRBJ2-1; a weak D match, TRBD2 (5 bases). The CDR3 length is 16 residues. Trimming removed 3 bases from V and 0 bases from J, with 15 bases in between. Germline loops: CDR1 DFQATT, CDR2 SNEGSKA (reference sequence). CDR3 sequence: CSARRAGVSSYNEQFF. CDR3 coding DNA: TGCAGTGCTAGGAGGGCTGGCGTGAGCTCCTACAATGAGCAGTTCTTC.

This clonotype turned up a few times. The rearrangement links TRBV6-2 or TRBV6-3 to TRBJ2-7; D possibly uses TRBD1 or TRBD2 (5 bases each). CDR3 length: 13 residues. V dropped 2 bases and J dropped 7 bases, with 12 bases sitting between them. Germline CDR1 MNHEY, CDR2 SVGEGT. The CDR3 nucleotides are TGTGCCAGCAGTTACGGGGACCCGTGGGAGCAGTACTTC. Translated: CASSYGDPWEQYF.

This clonotype showed up just once. The chain couples TRBV29-1 to TRBJ1-1, with TRBD1 matching 8 bases. The length of the CDR3 is 13 residues. CDR1 and CDR2 (germline): SQVTM, ANQGSEA. Unmatched junction bases numbered 1, after V lost 0 bases and J lost 4 bases. In nucleotides, the CDR3 is TGCAGCGTTGAAGACACAGGGGGCACTGAAGCTTTCTTT. Its protein is CSVEDTGGTEAFF.

CDR3 region: CASSLVQRDSPLHF. As DNA, the CDR3 is TGCGCCAGCAGCTTGGTACAGCGCGATTCACCCCTCCACTTT. The chain employs TRBV5-1 and TRBJ1-6, with D hard to call. This CDR3 is built from 14 residues. Germline V lookup: CDR1 SGHRS, CDR2 YFSETQ. Trimming stripped 0 bases from V and 8 bases from J, with 9 bases between.

In this sample, this clonotype turned up a few times. The chain joins TRBV7-8 to TRBJ1-6; a weak D match, TRBD1 (6 bases). Trimming took off 1 base at V and 7 bases at J, with 14 bases between the two ends. CDR3 length: 16 residues. Germline V gene lookup returns CDR1 SGHVS and CDR2 FQNEAQ. CDR3 protein: CASSLEPQGSNSPLHF. CDR3 coding DNA: TGTGCCAGCAGCTTAGAGCCCCAGGGGTCCAATTCACCCCTCCACTTT.

The chain has TRBV7-3 and TRBJ1-5, with 7 bases aligning to TRBD1. Germline CDR1 SGHTA, CDR2 FQGTGA. This CDR3 is built from 13 residues. With 5 bases clipped from V and 7 bases from J, the junction kept 5 bases outside the gene matches. This CDR3 reads CASSARGGQPQHF. In DNA form, the CDR3 reads TGTGCCAGCAGCGCCAGGGGGGGACAGCCCCAGCATTTT.

This clonotype has just a few counts. The genes are TRBV29-1 and TRBJ2-5, with D unclear. This CDR3 spans 13 amino acids. V lost 5 bases and J 1 base, leaving 11 bases between the germline ends. In germline, CDR1 is SQVTM, CDR2 ANQGSEA. The CDR3 is CSVTGRFQETQYF. The CDR3 nucleotides read TGCAGCGTTACGGGCAGGTTCCAAGAGACCCAGTACTTC.

This clonotype was picked up many times. The gene calls are TRBV7-8 and TRBJ2-7; D possibly uses TRBD1 or TRBD2 (5 bases each). The CDR3 sequence is 16 residues long. The V end was cut by 4 bases, the J end by 2 bases, with 18 bases between. CDR1 is SGHVS and CDR2 is FQNEAQ in the germline V gene. CDR3 nucleotide sequence: TGTGCCAGCAGCTCTCTCGGAGAGGGGCCAACCTACGAGCAGTACTTC. Translated, it gives CASSSLGEGPTYEQYF.

The chain joins TRBV2 to TRBJ2-1; 10 bases match TRBD2. The CDR3 extends over 18 amino acids. Trimming cost V 7 bases and J 3 bases; bases outside gene matches: 15. The germline V gene has CDR1 SNHLY and CDR2 FYNNEI. CDR3 nucleotides: TGTGCCAGCACCGGAAGTCTAGCGGGGGTCGGGAACTACAATGAGCAGTTCTTC. This encodes CASTGSLAGVGNYNEQFF.

About this clonotype itself: At one end the junction does not follow the germline gene, possibly because of a read error. This sequence joins TRBV7-6 and TRBJ2-3; D remains unclear. The CDR3 covers 12 residues. From germline, CDR1 is SGHVS and CDR2 FNYEAQ. Here the CDR3 DNA reads TGTGACAGCAGCTTAGAGCCGGATACGCAGTATTTT. Amino acids: CDSSLEPDTQYF.

The V and J genes are TRBV7-6 and TRBJ2-1; D possibly corresponds to TRBD2 (7 bases). The CDR3 totals 16 residues. Germline V gene lookup returns CDR1 SGHVS and CDR2 FNYEAQ. The V end lost 1 base, the J end lost 2 bases, and 12 bases lay between the germline ends. The CDR3 spells CASSLDGGRTYNEQFF. The CDR3 DNA sequence: TGTGCCAGCAGCTTAGACGGGGGGCGCACCTACAATGAGCAGTTCTTC. The variable domain in full, with the rest retrieved from reference TRBV7-6 and TRBJ2-1, is GAGVSQSPRYKVTKRGQDVALRCDPISGHVSLYWYRQALGQGPEFLTYFNYEAQQDKSGLPNDRFSAERPEGSISTLTIQRTEQRDSAMYRCASSLDGGRTYNEQFFGPGTRLTVL.

This clonotype occurred a few times. V usage is TRBV6-6 and J usage is TRBJ1-1, with D perhaps TRBD1 (6 bases). V shed 1 base and J shed 5 bases, with 11 bases lying between them. Germline V lookup: CDR1 MNHNY, CDR2 SVGAGI (reference sequence). This CDR3 is built from 14 residues. CDR3 protein: CASSYLQGRTEAFF. The CDR3 nucleotides read TGTGCCAGCAGTTACTTACAGGGAAGGACTGAAGCTTTCTTT.